These 11 T cell receptor beta chains share one sample of origin, sequenced in a study of cytomegalovirus exposure and HLA in healthy donors (dated by TCRdb to the late 2010s). Library preparation employed the immunoSEQ multiplex PCR assay. For the multiplex PCR, a mixture combining 60 forward primers for TCR Vbeta segments and 13 reverse primers for TCR Jbeta segments was used. The table was pulled from immuneACCESS by TCRdb, which kept in-frame rearrangements only. Such tables lose some clones; where checked, under half of the loss comes from unresolved V genes, and the rest has no known cause. The sample profile shows 80,000 or so clones; around 68% of them were found once. Together, the top ten hold about 22% of the sample. Input material: PBMCs. Receptors were obtained from a man aged 30 to 39 in good health and CMV-seropositive.

This clone showed up just once. The CDR3 here is CASSLGQGLSSYNEQFF. CDR3 coding DNA: TGTGCCAGCAGCTTAGGACAAGGACTGAGCTCCTACAATGAGCAGTTCTTC. The chain links TRBV7-8 to TRBJ2-1; TRBD2 might be the D (5 bases). V lost 1 base and J 0 bases, leaving 13 bases between the germline ends. Germline V gene sequence: CDR1 SGHVS, CDR2 FQNEAQ. The CDR3 length is 17 residues.

This clone was seen a few times. The chain is built from TRBV5-1 and TRBJ2-1; 12 bases fit TRBD2. CDR3 length: 17 residues. V lost 1 base, J lost 6 bases, and 8 bases stayed unmatched. Germline CDR1 SGHRS, CDR2 YFSETQ. Here the CDR3 DNA reads TGCGCCAGCAGCTTGCTGGCTAGCGGGGGGGCTGGCAATGAGCAGTTCTTC. Protein sequence: CASSLLASGGAGNEQFF.

A single count supports this clone. The chain uses TRBV29-1 and TRBJ1-2; the match to TRBD1 covers 11 bases. Per the germline V gene, CDR1 is SQVTM and CDR2 is ANQGSEA. Trimming took 3 bases from V and 6 from J; bases not matched to a gene: 3. The CDR3 contains 13 residues. CDR3 amino acids: CSVEDRGLDGYTF. The DNA of the CDR3 is TGCAGCGTTGAGGACAGGGGGCTGGATGGCTACACCTTC.

This sequence joins TRBV27 and TRBJ1-1, with D possibly TRBD1 on 5 matching bases. Germline V gene data show CDR1 as MNHEY and CDR2 as SMNVEV (reference sequence). V lost 5 bases and J 3 bases, leaving 22 bases between the germline ends. This CDR3 is 17 amino acids long. DNA for the CDR3: TGTGCCAGCAGTCTGGGTGGGGTCCGGGGGTCAGACACTGAAGCTTTCTTT. Protein product: CASSLGGVRGSDTEAFF.

The V gene is TRBV2, the J gene TRBJ1-1; the D is unclear. Per the germline V gene, CDR1 is SNHLY and CDR2 is FYNNEI. CDR3 length: 13 amino acids. V was pared by 8 bases and J by 1 base, with 11 bases between. The CDR3 reads CASERLTNTEAFF. The CDR3 DNA sequence: TGTGCCAGCGAAAGACTGACGAACACTGAAGCTTTCTTT.

Comments on this clone: A read error may produce the germline difference seen at one junction end. The J gene is TRBJ2-5, the V gene TRBV7-7; D unclear. The CDR3 totals 13 residues. Germline lookup yields CDR1 SSHAT and CDR2 FNYEAQ (reference sequence). The CDR3 DNA reads as TGTGCTAGCAGCGACCGGCTTCGCGAGGCCCAGTACTTC. Encoded protein: CASSDRLREAQYF.

This clone turned up a few times. CDR3 protein: CASSEDTAGGSTEAFF. Written as DNA, the CDR3 is TGCGCCAGCAGTGAAGATACGGCAGGGGGAAGCACTGAAGCTTTCTTT. The V gene is TRBV10-1, the J gene TRBJ1-1; TRBD1 agrees at 7 bases. The CDR3 runs 16 residues. V gave up 3 bases and J gave up 4 bases; unmatched junction bases: 11. Germline CDR1 reads WNHNN; CDR2 reads SYGVQD (reference sequence).

The genes are TRBV4-2 and TRBJ1-4; 10 nucleotides agree with TRBD1. After removal of 1 base from V and 2 bases from J, the junction contained 1 base not matched to a gene. The length of the CDR3 is 16 residues. From germline, CDR1 is LGHNA and CDR2 YNFKEQ. Written as DNA, the CDR3 is TGTGCCAGCAGCCAAGGACAGGGGGCGACTAATGAAAAACTGTTTTTT. Translation gives CASSQGQGATNEKLFF.

This chain connects TRBV13 to TRBJ2-3; 11 nucleotides align to TRBD2. Losses at the gene ends were 4 bases for V and 6 bases for J; bases not matched to a gene: 6. Germline CDR1 PRHDT, CDR2 FYEKMQ (reference sequence). The CDR3 extends over 15 amino acids. The chain's CDR3 is CASSSKTSGADTQYF. CDR3 nucleotides: TGTGCCAGCAGCTCGAAGACTAGCGGGGCTGATACGCAGTATTTT.

The chain combines TRBV9 with TRBJ1-2; D not resolved. V was pared by 4 bases and J by 7 bases, with 11 bases between. The V gene's germline CDR1 is SGDLS and CDR2 YYNGEE. The CDR3 runs 12 residues. The CDR3 region is CASSPFLGGYTF. CDR3 nucleotide sequence: TGTGCCAGCAGCCCGTTTCTCGGTGGCTACACCTTC.

CDR3 in DNA: TGCGCCAGCAGCTTGGGGACAGGCCAGTTTGGCGAGCAGTACTTC. This encodes CASSLGTGQFGEQYF. The chain links TRBV5-1 to TRBJ2-7, with 7 positions matching TRBD1. The CDR3 runs to 15 residues. Germline CDR1 reads SGHRS; CDR2 reads YFSETQ. The V segment lost 0 bases and the J segment 6 bases; nucleotides outside the gene matches: 9.